The source of this T cell receptor (beta chain) is a study of shared clonotypes between healthy human individuals. Authors' data handling: Filtering was not the same, since immunoSEQ gave junction-only sequences without quality scores. Using immunoSEQ multiplex PCR, the repertoire was profiled, and TCRdb retains in-frame clones only, with some absent. D and trimming were read from the DNA, whereas the V and J calls and clone size are those reported in that table. The data hold a few million clones, with approximately 96% observed a single time. Trimming cost V 5 bases and J 0 bases, with 11 bases left between them. In germline, CDR1 is GTSNPN, CDR2 SVGIG (reference sequence). This CDR3 is 14 amino acids long. CD4+ cell separation produced CD45RA+ naive and CD45RA-negative memory subsets.

The chain couples TRBV30 to TRBJ1-3, with D unresolved. The sequence was collected from a man between 18 and 35 years old in good health. What was sequenced was naive CD4+ T cells sorted from blood. Subset defined: CD45RA+ positively selected. In nucleotides, the CDR3 is TGTGCCTGGGCTGGTACCGACTCTGGAAACACCATATATTTT. Translating it yields CAWAGTDSGNTIYF.